The present entry profiles one TCR beta chain with its context. Looked up from germline, CDR1 is SGHNT and CDR2 is YYREEE (reference sequence). Trimming shortened V by 0 bases and J by 2 bases, and 11 bases separated the two germline ends. The CDR3 covers 15 residues. The data belong to a study of control samples from healthy donors and cancer patients. This table comes from immunoSEQ multiplex PCR, and its TCRdb copy is limited to in-frame clones, with some not included. Among tens of thousands of clones, around 82% were seen once, and the ten largest hold 20% to 25%. The chain has TRBV5-4 and TRBJ1-1; no firm D call. Sequencing was carried out using PBMCs. The TCR comes from a woman aged 60-75 years with lung cancer. CDR3 nucleotides: TGTGCCAGCAGCTTGGTCGGCAACACCAACACTGAAGCTTTCTTT. Encoded protein: CASSLVGNTNTEAFF.